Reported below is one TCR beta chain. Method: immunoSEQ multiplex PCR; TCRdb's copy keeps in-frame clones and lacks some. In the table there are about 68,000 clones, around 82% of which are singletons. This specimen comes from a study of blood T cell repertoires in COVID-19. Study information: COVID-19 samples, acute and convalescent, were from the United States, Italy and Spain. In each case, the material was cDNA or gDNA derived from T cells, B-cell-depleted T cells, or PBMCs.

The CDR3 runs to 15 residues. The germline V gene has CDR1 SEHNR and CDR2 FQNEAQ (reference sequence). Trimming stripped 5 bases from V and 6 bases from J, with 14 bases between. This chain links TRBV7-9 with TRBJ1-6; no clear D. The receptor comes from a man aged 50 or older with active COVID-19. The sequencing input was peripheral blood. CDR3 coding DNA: TGTGCCAGCAGCGCGACGGGTATGAGTAATTCACCCCTCCACTTT. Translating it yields CASSATGMSNSPLHF.